The 30 T cell receptor beta chains given below trace back to one sample, sequenced in a study of blood T cell repertoires in COVID-19. Clones were sequenced by immunoSEQ multiplex PCR, and TCRdb holds only the in-frame ones, with some missing. The data contain around 380,000 clones, 81% of them singletons. The source material was peripheral blood. The receptor set was obtained from a human donor with acute or convalescent COVID-19. The donor label of this sample is uncertain.

The rearrangement joins TRBV28 to TRBJ1-5; 9 bases line up with TRBD1. This CDR3 is 14 amino acids long. CDR1 is MDHEN, CDR2 SYDVKM, per germline. The V gene end was trimmed by 5 bases and the J gene end by 6 bases; junction bases not matched to a gene: 5. DNA for the CDR3: TGTGCCAGCAGTCCGGGACAGGGTACTCAGCCCCAGCATTTT. This codes for CASSPGQGTQPQHF.

This clone was detected a few times. The gene calls are TRBV11-2 and TRBJ2-7; D is possibly TRBD2 (6 bases). Per germline, CDR1 SGHAT and CDR2 FQNNGV. With 5 bases removed from V and 2 bases from J, the gap between germline ends came to 16 bases. The CDR3 spans 15 residues. CDR3 amino acids: CASSRSSGPTYEQYF. CDR3 in DNA: TGTGCCAGCAGCCGATCGAGCGGGCCCACCTACGAGCAGTACTTC.

This chain uses TRBV19 with TRBJ2-5; 9 bases match TRBD1. Germline values: CDR1 LNHDA, CDR2 SQIVND (reference sequence). V was clipped by 8 bases and J by 1 base; unmatched bases: 8. The CDR3 loop spans 15 amino acids. CDR3 amino acids: CASRPGQGSQETQYF. CDR3 nucleotide sequence: TGTGCCAGTCGTCCGGGACAGGGATCCCAAGAGACCCAGTACTTC.

Remarks on this clone: The same CDR3 can be traced to other DNA sequences in this sample. The V call is TRBV27, the J call TRBJ1-6, with 9 bases aligning to TRBD1. This CDR3 is 19 amino acids long. Germline trimming cut 2 bases from V and 2 bases from J; bases unmatched to any gene: 10. Germline CDR1 is MNHEY and CDR2 is SMNVEV (reference sequence). The CDR3: CASSLNTGGAVPYNSPLHF. The CDR3 nucleotides are TGTGCCAGCAGTTTAAACACAGGGGGCGCAGTCCCCTATAATTCACCCCTCCACTTT.

This chain joins TRBV30 and TRBJ1-1; 7 nucleotides agree with TRBD1. This CDR3 spans 12 amino acids. The V gene end was trimmed by 1 base and the J gene end by 10 bases; junction bases not matched to a gene: 6. Germline V gives CDR1 GTSNPN, CDR2 SVGIG (reference sequence). The CDR3 DNA follows: TGTGCCTGGAGTGGAGGGGGCCACCTAGCTTTCTTT. It is translated as CAWSGGGHLAFF.

Regarding this clone: Different DNA sequences within this sample yield the same CDR3. The genes are TRBV3-1 (or the pseudogene TRBV3-2) and TRBJ1-1, with D perhaps TRBD1 (6 bases). Deletions cut 3 bases from V and 0 bases from J, with 8 bases between. CDR1 is LGHDT, CDR2 YNNKEL, per germline (reference sequence). This CDR3 spans 14 amino acids. This chain's CDR3 is CASSHGQLNTEAFF. CDR3 bases: TGTGCCAGCAGCCATGGACAGTTGAACACTGAAGCTTTCTTT.

The chain carries TRBV9 and TRBJ1-6; TRBD1 is a possible D gene (5 bases). CDR1 and CDR2 from the germline V gene are SGDLS and YYNGEE. This CDR3 has 14 amino acids. V was pared by 4 bases and J by 9 bases, with 14 bases between. In nucleotides, the CDR3 is TGTGCCAGCAGCCTTGGTTCCGGGGGTTCACCCCTCCACTTT. As protein: CASSLGSGGSPLHF.

This clone has a handful of counts. The gene calls are TRBV5-1 and TRBJ2-2; 12 nucleotides align to TRBD1. Germline V CDR1 and CDR2: SGHRS, YFSETQ. The CDR3 runs to 17 residues. The V and J ends lost 4 bases and 4 bases, in that order; junction bases with no gene match: 8. CDR3 amino acids: CASSAGTGGITTGELFF. CDR3 bases: TGCGCCAGCAGCGCCGGGACAGGGGGCATTACCACCGGGGAGCTGTTTTTT. The variable domain in full, completed from reference TRBV5-1 and TRBJ2-2, reads KAGVTQTPRYLIKTRGQQVTLSCSPISGHRSVSWYQQTPGQGLQFLFEYFSETQRNKGNFPGRFSGRQFSNSRSEMNVSTLELGDSALYLCASSAGTGGITTGELFFGEGSRLTVL.

A few counts support this clone. V and J are TRBV6-5 and TRBJ1-5; D is undetermined. There are 14 residues in the CDR3. Germline values: CDR1 MNHEY, CDR2 SVGAGI. V lost 6 bases, J lost 2 bases, and 11 bases lay in between. The CDR3 protein is CASRSEVGNQPQHF. The CDR3 DNA follows: TGTGCCAGCAGGTCAGAGGTGGGCAATCAGCCCCAGCATTTT.

The rearrangement joins TRBV14 to TRBJ2-2; no clear D. The CDR3 spans 13 residues. CDR1 is SGHDN and CDR2 is FVKESK in the germline V gene. Trimming cost V 4 bases and J 5 bases, with 8 bases left between them. CDR3 amino acids: CASSPQATGELFF. The DNA of the CDR3 is TGTGCCAGCAGCCCCCAGGCTACCGGGGAGCTGTTTTTT.

The chain recombines TRBV10-3 with TRBJ1-3; 10 positions match TRBD1. V gave up 6 bases and J gave up 4 bases; unmatched junction bases: 6. The CDR3 extends over 15 amino acids. The germline V gene encodes CDR1 ENHRY and CDR2 SYGVKD. The CDR3 loop reads CAIRAGTGDGNTIYF. DNA for the CDR3: TGTGCCATCAGGGCCGGGACAGGGGACGGAAACACCATATATTTT.

This chain links TRBV7-9 with TRBJ2-3; 11 bases map to TRBD2. The V gene end was trimmed by 9 bases and the J gene end by 4 bases; junction bases not matched to a gene: 9. The germline CDR1 and CDR2 sequences are SEHNR and FQNEAQ (reference sequence). This CDR3 comprises 15 residues. DNA of the CDR3: TGTGCCAGTACGACTAGCGGGATTGCGGCAGATACGCAGTATTTT. Its translation: CASTTSGIAADTQYF. Combining the CDR3 with reference TRBV7-9 and TRBJ2-3 gives the whole variable domain DTGVSQNPRHKITKRGQNVTFRCDPISEHNRLYWYRQTLGQGPEFLTYFQNEAQLEKSRLLSDRFSAERPKGSFSTLEIQRTEQGDSAMYLCASTTSGIAADTQYFGPGTRLTVL.

This clone was found a few times. CDR3 in amino acids: CASSIYPGNQPQHF. The CDR3 nucleotides read TGTGCCAGTAGTATTTATCCCGGCAATCAGCCCCAGCATTTT. V is TRBV19 and J is TRBJ1-5; no clear D gene. CDR1 and CDR2 (germline): LNHDA, SQIVND (reference sequence). The CDR3 totals 14 residues. Trimming cost V 3 bases and J 2 bases, with 8 bases left between them.

This clone was detected only a few times. The chain joins TRBV30 to TRBJ1-1; D remains ambiguous. With 3 bases removed from V and 5 bases from J, the gap between germline ends came to 10 bases. The CDR3 sequence is 12 residues long. Germline V gene sequence: CDR1 GTSNPN, CDR2 SVGIG (reference sequence). The CDR3 coding sequence is TGTGCCTGGAGGGGAGACGCGACTGAAGCTTTCTTT. It specifies CAWRGDATEAFF.

The genes are TRBV7-9 and TRBJ2-7; the match to TRBD1 covers 7 bases. Losses at the gene ends were 5 bases for V and 2 bases for J; bases not matched to a gene: 9. Per the germline V gene, CDR1 is SEHNR and CDR2 is FQNEAQ (reference sequence). CDR3 length: 15 residues. The CDR3 loop is CASSVRDRPPYEQYF. The CDR3 region has the DNA TGTGCCAGCAGCGTCCGGGACAGACCCCCCTACGAGCAGTACTTC.

This chain connects TRBV12-3 or TRBV12-4 to TRBJ1-1; D gene unclear. CDR3 length equals 12 residues. Deletions cut 5 bases from V and 4 bases from J, with 8 bases between. The CDR3 nucleotides read TGTGCCAGCAGTCGGGCGGGCACTGAAGCTTTCTTT. Translation gives CASSRAGTEAFF.

This sequence joins TRBV5-4 and TRBJ2-1; TRBD2 matches 8 bases. Germline values: CDR1 SGHNT, CDR2 YYREEE (reference sequence). Trimming cost V 0 bases and J 4 bases; bases outside gene matches: 3. The CDR3 has 15 amino acids. The CDR3 nucleotides are TGTGCCAGCAGCTTGGGGGGGACTAGTTACAATGAGCAGTTCTTC. Amino acids: CASSLGGTSYNEQFF.

The V gene is TRBV4-1, the J gene TRBJ1-1; no reliable D call. Germline CDR1 MGHRA, CDR2 YSYEKL. The CDR3 has 14 amino acids. Trimming left V 0 bases short and J 5 bases short, with 10 bases between. Here the CDR3 DNA reads TGCGCCAGCAGCCAAGAGTCGGGTCAGACTGAAGCTTTCTTT. Translation: CASSQESGQTEAFF.

This chain uses TRBV10-3 with TRBJ1-2, with 7 bases aligning to TRBD1. With V trimmed by 10 bases and J by 0 bases, 5 bases remained unmatched. Looked up from germline, CDR1 is ENHRY and CDR2 is SYGVKD. CDR3 length equals 13 residues. The DNA for the CDR3 is TGTGCCACCTCAGGGGGTGCTAACTATGGCTACACCTTC. Protein product: CATSGGANYGYTF.

The chain has TRBV6-1 and TRBJ1-2, with D perhaps matching TRBD1 (5 bases). Germline CDR1 and CDR2: MNHNS and SASEGT. Trimming stripped 3 bases from V and 1 base from J, with 9 bases between. The CDR3 runs 14 residues. The CDR3 nucleotides read TGTGCCAGCAGTGAGGACACGTATAACTATGGCTACACCTTC. It encodes CASSEDTYNYGYTF.

The genes are TRBV3-1 (or the pseudogene TRBV3-2) and TRBJ2-1, with D tentatively TRBD2 (6 bases). Trimming removed 3 bases at V and 10 bases at J, with 16 bases between. CDR1 and CDR2 (germline): LGHDT, YNNKEL (reference sequence). This CDR3 has 14 amino acids. The CDR3 sequence is CASSQGLAWGEQFF. In DNA form, the CDR3 reads TGTGCCAGCAGCCAGGGACTGGCTTGGGGGGAGCAGTTCTTC.

V gene TRBV13 combines with J gene TRBJ2-2; 10 bases match TRBD2. V shed 5 bases, J shed 1 base, and the junction held 4 bases outside the gene matches. The CDR3 runs to 16 residues. Germline CDR1 and CDR2: PRHDT and FYEKMQ (reference sequence). The CDR3 sequence: CASSPRTSGNTGELFF. CDR3 bases: TGTGCCAGCAGCCCACGGACTAGCGGGAACACCGGGGAGCTGTTTTTT.

This clone was observed a single time. The chain has TRBV5-6 and TRBJ1-1; no firm D call. Germline loops: CDR1 SGHDT, CDR2 YYEEEE. Trimming removed 0 bases at V and 5 bases at J, with 8 bases between. The CDR3 loop spans 13 amino acids. DNA of the CDR3: TGTGCCAGCAGCTTGGCGGCGGTGACTGAAGCTTTCTTT. Its protein product is CASSLAAVTEAFF.

The chain recombines TRBV28 with TRBJ1-5; 8 bases are shared with TRBD1. CDR3 length: 17 residues. Germline V gene sequence: CDR1 MDHEN, CDR2 SYDVKM. Unmatched junction bases numbered 18, after V lost 8 bases and J lost 6 bases. CDR3 protein: CASQIGGGAGGFQPQHF. The CDR3 DNA is TGTGCCAGCCAAATTGGCGGGGGGGCAGGGGGCTTTCAGCCCCAGCATTTT.

This chain connects TRBV12-5 to TRBJ2-1; 15 bases match TRBD2. CDR1 is LGHNT and CDR2 is FRNRAP in the germline V gene. Trimming took 5 bases from V and 8 from J; bases not matched to a gene: 7. CDR3 length: 16 amino acids. CDR3: CASGKGTSGRTDEQFF. CDR3 in DNA: TGTGCTAGTGGTAAGGGGACTAGCGGGAGGACGGATGAGCAGTTCTTC.

The rearrangement links TRBV23-1 to TRBJ1-4; 7 nucleotides line up with TRBD1. TRBV23-1 is an ORF, with its function uncertain. There are 16 residues in the CDR3. Trimming took 4 bases from V and 8 from J; bases not matched to a gene: 13. CDR3 DNA: TGCGCCAGCAGTCCCATGATTCAGGGGGTGCACGAAAAACTGTTTTTT. It is translated as CASSPMIQGVHEKLFF.

This clone was seen only a few times. The V and J genes are TRBV19 and TRBJ1-6; D unresolved. CDR1 is LNHDA and CDR2 is SQIVND in the germline V gene (reference sequence). V was cut by 3 bases and J by 0 bases, with 9 bases left in between. The CDR3 length is 16 residues. Written as DNA, the CDR3 is TGTGCCAGTAGTATGGGGAGTCCCTCCTATAATTCACCCCTCCACTTT. Its translation is CASSMGSPSYNSPLHF.

CDR3 coding DNA: TGTGCCAGCAGACCCGGACAGGGGAATCAGCCCCAGCATTTT. Translation gives CASRPGQGNQPQHF. The chain joins TRBV27 to TRBJ1-5; 9 nucleotides match TRBD1. V lost 6 bases and J lost 4; bases outside the gene matches: 4. Germline CDR1 and CDR2: MNHEY and SMNVEV (reference sequence). CDR3 length equals 14 residues.

This clone has ten or more counts. V is TRBV4-2 and J is TRBJ1-3; 7 bases map to TRBD1. The CDR3 consists of 15 residues. The germline CDR1 and CDR2 sequences are LGHNA and YNFKEQ. With V trimmed by 4 bases and J by 4 bases, 7 bases remained unmatched. In nucleotides, the CDR3 is TGTGCCAGCAGCCTTGCCAGGGGGACGGGAAACACCATATATTTT. Translated: CASSLARGTGNTIYF.

This clone was counted a single time. The chain employs TRBV4-2 and TRBJ2-3; 7 bases fit TRBD2. The V gene end was trimmed by 6 bases and the J gene end by 4 bases; junction bases not matched to a gene: 7. The length of the CDR3 is 14 residues. Germline CDR1 reads LGHNA; CDR2 reads YNFKEQ. CDR3 sequence (DNA): TGTGCCAGCAGGGACACTCTAGCGGCAGATACGCAGTATTTT. Amino acids: CASRDTLAADTQYF.